These T cell receptor beta chains were read from a single sample in a study of OX40 agonist ivuxolimab in advanced cancers. The assay was immunoSEQ multiplex PCR, and TCRdb's table has in-frame clones only and misses some. The table includes about 79,000 clones, 80% to 95% detected once. Sequences were derived from CD4+ or CD8+ T cells sorted from blood, sampled in a trial of the OX40 agonist ivuxolimab. These receptors originate from an adult with an advanced solid tumor such as melanoma, head and neck, liver or kidney cancer. Each CDR3 is given with its conserved first and last residue. D genes are given only for firm matches. Clone size, where shown, is once, few, many, or a class for clones that have expanded.

d_call j_call v_call clone_size cdr3_aa cdr3_nt
TRBD2 TRBJ2-7 TRBV10-3 - CAITSTSGGRGVDEQYF TGTGCCATCACCTCGACTAGCGGGGGCCGGGGGGTCGACGAGCAGTACTTC
- TRBJ1-3 TRBV5-6 - CASSSVGSSGNTIYF TGTGCCAGCAGCTCCGTAGGATCCTCTGGAAACACCATATATTTT
- TRBJ1-1 TRBV5-5 once CASSFQITITEAFF TGTGCCAGCAGCTTCCAGATCACCATCACTGAAGCTTTCTTT
- TRBJ1-1 TRBV7-9 - CASSLGSTEAFF TGTGCCAGCAGCTTAGGGTCCACTGAAGCTTTCTTT
- TRBJ2-1 TRBV6-5 - CASSYSAGSSYNEQFF TGTGCCAGCAGTTACTCGGCAGGGAGCTCCTACAATGAGCAGTTCTTC
- TRBJ2-2 TRBV7-6 - CASSLSAGVGIGELFF TGTGCCAGCAGCTTATCGGCAGGAGTCGGGATCGGGGAGCTGTTTTTT
- TRBJ2-7 TRBV15 - CATSRVWEGTSYEQYF TGTGCCACCAGCAGAGTGTGGGAAGGGACATCCTACGAGCAGTACTTC
TRBD2 TRBJ2-1 TRBV7-6 - CASSPSLAGGNEQFF TGTGCCAGCAGCCCTTCACTAGCGGGGGGCAATGAGCAGTTCTTC
TRBD1 TRBJ2-7 TRBV13 - CASSPGQGFYEQYF TGTGCCAGCAGCCCAGGACAGGGTTTCTACGAGCAGTACTTC
TRBD1 TRBJ2-7 TRBV5-8 once CASSLWTGIPYEQYF TGTGCCAGCAGCTTGTGGACAGGGATTCCCTACGAGCAGTACTTC
- TRBJ2-2 TRBV7-9 - CASSSNPGSSGELFF TGTGCCAGCAGCTCGAATCCCGGGAGCTCCGGGGAGCTGTTTTTT
TRBD2 TRBJ2-7 TRBV5-8 - CASSGGTSGASTAGEQYF TGTGCCAGCAGCGGTGGGACTAGCGGGGCTTCAACGGCGGGGGAGCAGTACTTC
TRBD1 TRBJ1-5 TRBV6-6 - CASSYSGQGRGQPQHF TGTGCCAGCAGTTACTCAGGACAGGGAAGGGGTCAGCCCCAGCATTTT
TRBD1 TRBJ2-7 TRBV5-6 - CASSRPMDRESYEQYF TGTGCCAGCAGCCGCCCAATGGACAGGGAGAGTTACGAGCAGTACTTC
- TRBJ1-1 TRBV27 - CASSRLHGGNTEAFF TGTGCCAGCAGCCGACTCCACGGGGGCAACACTGAAGCTTTCTTT
- TRBJ2-1 TRBV7-2 - CASSLANNEQFF TGTGCCAGCAGCTTAGCTAACAATGAGCAGTTCTTC
- TRBJ2-1 TRBV2 once CASRPFRGAPSSYNEQFF TGTGCCAGCAGGCCCTTCAGGGGCGCCCCTAGCTCCTACAATGAGCAGTTCTTC
- TRBJ2-2 TRBV27 - CASTPGAGEHTGELFF TGTGCCAGCACCCCGGGGGCCGGGGAGCACACCGGGGAGCTGTTTTTT
TRBD1 TRBJ1-6 TRBV13 - CASSRQGRYNSPLHF TGTGCCAGCAGCCGACAGGGGCGGTATAATTCACCCCTCCACTTT
- TRBJ1-6 TRBV6-1 few CAITQQGDSPLHF TGTGCCATTACCCAACAGGGAGATTCACCCCTCCACTTT
- TRBJ2-7 TRBV11-2 - CASSPGGYEQYF TGTGCCAGCAGCCCGGGTGGCTACGAGCAGTACTTC
- TRBJ2-2 TRBV27 - CASSLYPPGELFF TGTGCCAGCAGTTTATACCCCCCCGGGGAGCTGTTTTTT
- TRBJ2-3 TRBV4-1 - CASRGEADTQYF TGCGCCAGCCGAGGGGAGGCAGATACGCAGTATTTT
TRBD1 TRBJ2-1 TRBV2 - CASRQGVLYNEQFF TGTGCCAGCAGGCAGGGGGTGCTTTACAATGAGCAGTTCTTC
- TRBJ2-1 TRBV13 - CASSLEGTSSNEQFF TGTGCCAGCAGCTTAGAAGGTACCTCCTCCAATGAGCAGTTCTTC
TRBD2 TRBJ2-5 TRBV5-1 once CASSSPGGPETQYF TGCGCCAGCAGCTCCCCGGGGGGGCCGGAGACCCAGTACTTC
TRBD2 TRBJ2-1 TRBV6-4 once CASSPAGAPADEQFF TGTGCCAGCAGCCCAGCGGGGGCCCCAGCGGATGAGCAGTTCTTC
- TRBJ2-3 TRBV10-3 - CAIRAGSTDTQYF TGTGCCATCAGGGCGGGTAGCACAGATACGCAGTATTTT
- TRBJ2-7 TRBV27 - CASSPMGGVDEQYF TGTGCCAGCAGTCCCATGGGGGGAGTAGACGAGCAGTACTTC
- TRBJ1-2 TRBV4-3 - CASSQDTNYGYTF TGCGCCAGCAGCCAAGATACTAACTATGGCTACACCTTC
- TRBJ2-3 TRBV18 - CASSPGGETDTQYF TGTGCCAGCTCCCCGGGTGGGGAGACAGATACGCAGTATTTT
- TRBJ2-3 TRBV6-4 - CASSELGTSGPDTQYF TGTGCCAGCAGTGAACTCGGGACTTCGGGCCCAGATACGCAGTATTTT
TRBD1 TRBJ2-7 TRBV19 - CASSVPGQDSYEQYF TGTGCCAGTAGCGTACCGGGACAGGATTCCTACGAGCAGTACTTC
- TRBJ2-7 TRBV18 - CASSLGRGWDEQYF TGTGCCAGCTCATTGGGGCGTGGATGGGACGAGCAGTACTTC
- TRBJ1-6 TRBV27 - CASSWADNSPLHF TGTGCCAGCAGCTGGGCAGATAATTCACCCCTCCACTTT
- TRBJ1-6 TRBV6-1 - CASRLQGDGSPLHF TGTGCCAGCAGGTTACAGGGAGATGGTTCACCCCTCCACTTT